The subject of this entry is one T cell receptor (beta chain). CDR1 and CDR2 (germline): SGHNT, YENEEA. This CDR3 has 17 amino acids. The data were taken from a study of T cells expressing NK-cell markers. Study context: It was from sorted CD3+CD56+NKG2C+, CD3+CD56+NKG2C- and CD3+CD56-NKG2C+ T cells that TCR beta repertoires came.

5'RACE template switching with UMIs produced the TCR beta cDNA. Reanalyzing the 5' RACE reads, TCRdb keeps one entry per CDR3 protein, without DNA. The sample table includes around 180,000 distinct CDR3 sequences. The origin of this receptor is a man aged 18 to 69 in good health. This sequence joins TRBV11-3 and TRBJ2-3; the D call of TRBD1 rests on TCRdb alone, since no DNA is present to check it. What was sequenced was blood T cells: a sorted CD56 or NKG2C T cell subset, CD4+ or CD8+ T cells, or bulk PBMC T cells (not recorded which). CDR3: CASSLQTTGSNTDTQYF.